The 26 T cell receptor beta chains below were found in one sample sequenced in a study. The table came from immunoSEQ multiplex PCR; TCRdb's copy has only in-frame clones and leaves some out. The sample holds 60,000 to 85,000 clones, about 94% seen once. The sequenced sample was PBMCs. All receptors come from a man aged 35 to 55 with rheumatoid arthritis.

The chain recombines TRBV29-1 with TRBJ2-7; TRBD2 might be the D (6 bases). Germline V gene data show CDR1 as SQVTM and CDR2 as ANQGSEA. Trimming took off 4 bases at V and 2 bases at J, with 15 bases between the two ends. The length of the CDR3 is 14 residues. The CDR3 DNA reads as TGCAGCGTTGTGGAGGGTGCGAGGGCCTACGAGCAGTACTTC. This codes for CSVVEGARAYEQYF.

The chain carries TRBV5-4 and TRBJ2-1, with TRBD2 identical over 8 bases. After removal of 0 bases from V and 3 bases from J, the junction contained 2 bases not matched to a gene. Per the germline V gene, CDR1 is SGHNT and CDR2 is YYREEE (reference sequence). The CDR3 is 15 amino acids. In DNA, the CDR3 is TGTGCCAGCAGCTTGGGAGCGGGAGACTACAATGAGCAGTTCTTC. Amino acids: CASSLGAGDYNEQFF. The entire variable domain, with the rest obtained from reference TRBV5-4 and TRBJ2-1, is as follows: ETGVTQSPTHLIKTRGQQVTLRCSSQSGHNTVSWYQQALGQGPQFIFQYYREEENGRGNFPPRFSGLQFPNYSSELNVNALELDDSALYLCASSLGAGDYNEQFFGPGTRLTVL.

This clone was detected only once. V and J are TRBV7-9 and TRBJ2-7, with 9 bases that match TRBD1. The CDR3 loop spans 16 amino acids. In germline, CDR1 is SEHNR, CDR2 FQNEAQ (reference sequence). V lost 4 bases, J lost 3 bases, and 10 bases stayed unmatched. The CDR3 region is CASSSSSGQGFYEQYF. As DNA, the CDR3 is TGTGCCAGCAGCTCCAGCTCGGGACAGGGTTTCTACGAGCAGTACTTC. The full variable domain, rest sourced from reference TRBV7-9 and TRBJ2-7, is DTGVSQNPRHKITKRGQNVTFRCDPISEHNRLYWYRQTLGQGPEFLTYFQNEAQLEKSRLLSDRFSAERPKGSFSTLEIQRTEQGDSAMYLCASSSSSGQGFYEQYFGPGTRLTVT.

The V and J genes are TRBV4-2 and TRBJ2-7, with TRBD1 matching 7 bases. CDR1 is LGHNA and CDR2 is YNFKEQ in the germline V gene. The CDR3 totals 12 residues. The V gene end was trimmed by 4 bases and the J gene end by 6 bases; junction bases not matched to a gene: 3. In DNA, the CDR3 is TGTGCCAGCAGCCTCGGACAGGTCGAGCAGTACTTC. Protein: CASSLGQVEQYF.

The chain carries TRBV6-5 and TRBJ2-7; maybe TRBD1 (6 bases). CDR3 length: 15 amino acids. The V gene's germline CDR1 is MNHEY and CDR2 SVGAGI. Between the trimmed V and J ends, which lost 2 bases and 2 bases, there was a span of 13 bases. In DNA, the CDR3 is TGTGCCAGCAGTTACCGGGACACCGGGGCCTACGAGCAGTACTTC. Residues: CASSYRDTGAYEQYF.

CDR3 residues: CASSMSDNWGYTF. CDR3 bases: TGTGCCAGCAGCATGTCCGATAATTGGGGCTACACCTTC. The gene calls are TRBV7-8 and TRBJ1-2; D remains unclear. With 5 bases removed from V and 8 bases from J, the gap between germline ends came to 15 bases. Per germline, CDR1 SGHVS and CDR2 FQNEAQ. There are 13 residues in the CDR3.

The chain carries TRBV5-6 and TRBJ2-2; D is uncertain. The CDR3 has 14 residues. The germline V gene has CDR1 SGHDT and CDR2 YYEEEE. Trimming stripped 3 bases from V and 3 bases from J, with 9 bases between. The CDR3 protein is CASSSGSYTGELFF. CDR3 bases: TGTGCCAGCAGCTCGGGCAGTTACACCGGGGAGCTGTTTTTT. The complete variable domain, with remaining parts taken from reference TRBV5-6 and TRBJ2-2, reads DAGVTQSPTHLIKTRGQQVTLRCSPKSGHDTVSWYQQALGQGPQFIFQYYEEEERQRGNFPDRFSGHQFPNYSSELNVNALLLGDSALYLCASSSGSYTGELFFGEGSRLTVL.

The chain uses TRBV4-2 and TRBJ2-6, with D possibly matching TRBD2 (5 bases). The CDR3 runs 16 residues. Germline V gene data show CDR1 as LGHNA and CDR2 as YNFKEQ. Trimming shortened V by 2 bases and J by 0 bases, and 8 bases separated the two germline ends. The CDR3: CASSQSGNSGANVLTF. The CDR3 nucleotides are TGTGCCAGCAGCCAATCGGGGAACTCTGGGGCCAACGTCCTGACTTTC.

This chain uses TRBV5-1 with TRBJ1-3; no clear D. Germline V gene lookup returns CDR1 SGHRS and CDR2 YFSETQ. Deletions cut 0 bases from V and 0 bases from J, with 10 bases between. The CDR3 runs 16 residues. CDR3 in amino acids: CASSLVPVSSGNTIYF. CDR3 DNA: TGCGCCAGCAGCTTGGTCCCGGTTAGCTCTGGAAACACCATATATTTT.

CDR3 nucleotides: TGTGCCAGCAGCCAAGTCATAAGCCCATCCGGGACTAGCGGTCGAAGAGATACGCAGTATTTT. This encodes CASSQVISPSGTSGRRDTQYF. This chain joins TRBV3-1 (or the pseudogene TRBV3-2) and TRBJ2-3; 11 bases are a match to TRBD2. Germline CDR1 is LGHDT and CDR2 is YNNKEL (reference sequence). V gave up 1 base and J gave up 5 bases; unmatched junction bases: 20. The length of the CDR3 is 21 residues.

The chain recombines TRBV30 with TRBJ2-7; D gene ambiguous. Germline CDR1 is GTSNPN and CDR2 is SVGIG (reference sequence). This CDR3 has 12 residues. V shed 1 base and J shed 1 base, with 5 bases lying between them. Here the CDR3 DNA reads TGTGCCTGGAGTGCTGGGTCCTACGAGCAGTACTTC. Translated, it gives CAWSAGSYEQYF.

The rearrangement uses TRBV5-5 and TRBJ2-7; D not resolved. Deletions cut 2 bases from V and 7 bases from J, with 16 bases between. The CDR3 contains 14 residues. Germline V gene data show CDR1 as SGHKS and CDR2 as YYEKEE (reference sequence). Here the CDR3 reads CASSLDARVGEQYF. The CDR3 DNA reads as TGTGCCAGCAGCTTAGACGCTAGAGTGGGAGAGCAGTACTTC.

The rearrangement joins TRBV7-9 to TRBJ2-7, with D possibly TRBD2 on 5 matching bases. Between the trimmed V and J ends, which lost 6 bases and 3 bases, there was a span of 12 bases. CDR1 is SEHNR, CDR2 FQNEAQ, per germline (reference sequence). The CDR3 length is 13 residues. The CDR3 DNA is TGTGCCAGCAGAACTTCCGGGGTCTACGAGCAGTACTTC. Its protein product is CASRTSGVYEQYF.

This clone showed up just once. This sequence joins TRBV15 and TRBJ2-7; 8 nucleotides agree with TRBD1. V lost 0 bases to trimming and J lost 2 bases; unmatched junction nucleotides: 3. The CDR3 extends over 15 amino acids. CDR1 and CDR2 from the germline V gene are LNHNV and YYDKDF (reference sequence). CDR3 nucleotides: TGTGCCACCAGCAGAGAACAGGGGGGAGCCTACGAGCAGTACTTC. This codes for CATSREQGGAYEQYF.

The chain links TRBV28 to TRBJ1-1; D not resolved. Trimming shortened V by 6 bases and J by 11 bases, and 10 bases separated the two germline ends. The CDR3 runs to 10 residues. CDR1 and CDR2 (germline): MDHEN, SYDVKM. In DNA form, the CDR3 reads TGTGCCAGCAGCGCAGCATCGGCTTTCTTT. This sequence encodes CASSAASAFF.

The CDR3 spells CAISESGGSNQPQHF. In nucleotides, the CDR3 is TGTGCCATCAGTGAGTCAGGGGGTAGCAATCAGCCCCAGCATTTT. This chain joins TRBV10-3 and TRBJ1-5; TRBD1 is a possible D gene (6 bases). Trimming pared 0 bases from V and 0 bases from J, leaving 6 bases between. Germline V lookup: CDR1 ENHRY, CDR2 SYGVKD. CDR3 length: 15 amino acids.

In this sample, this clone turned up a few times. The chain is built from TRBV18 and TRBJ2-1, with 12 bases aligning to TRBD2. Trimming at V came to 6 bases and at J to 7 bases, leaving 10 bases not matched to a gene. The CDR3 is 16 amino acids. The germline V gene encodes CDR1 KGHSH and CDR2 LQKENI. CDR3 sequence reads: CASSPPGLAGLNEQFF. Written as DNA, the CDR3 is TGTGCCAGCTCCCCCCCGGGACTAGCGGGTCTGAATGAGCAGTTCTTC.

The chain combines TRBV6-1 with TRBJ1-2; 9 bases match TRBD1. Germline values: CDR1 MNHNS, CDR2 SASEGT. The CDR3 extends over 17 amino acids. Trimming took 3 bases from V and 4 from J; bases not matched to a gene: 12. The CDR3 DNA reads TGTGCCAGCAGTGATTTTCTGACAGGGGGTAGTGGCTATGGCTACACCTTC. This sequence encodes CASSDFLTGGSGYGYTF.

This clone was picked up one time. The chain carries TRBV19 and TRBJ2-3; perhaps D is TRBD1 or TRBD2 (6 bases each). Germline V CDR1 and CDR2: LNHDA, SQIVND (reference sequence). This CDR3 spans 16 amino acids. With 3 bases removed from V and 6 bases from J, the gap between germline ends came to 19 bases. The CDR3 sequence is CASSIYEGGRSDTQYF. CDR3 nucleotide sequence: TGTGCCAGTAGTATTTATGAGGGGGGTAGATCGGATACGCAGTATTTT. The full variable domain, rest sourced from reference TRBV19 and TRBJ2-3, is DGGITQSPKYLFRKEGQNVTLSCEQNLNHDAMYWYRQDPGQGLRLIYYSQIVNDFQKGDIAEGYSVSREKKESFPLTVTSAQKNPTAFYLCASSIYEGGRSDTQYFGPGTRLTVL.

V gene TRBV19 combines with J gene TRBJ2-5; D remains unclear. V was clipped by 5 bases and J by 5 bases, with 15 bases between them. From germline, CDR1 is LNHDA and CDR2 SQIVND (reference sequence). This CDR3 is built from 14 residues. Here the CDR3 reads CASSAGRYLETQYF. In nucleotides, the CDR3 is TGTGCCAGTAGTGCCGGACGGTACCTGGAGACCCAGTACTTC.

This clone was recorded only once. The chain links TRBV19 to TRBJ2-3; unclear D gene. The germline V gene has CDR1 LNHDA and CDR2 SQIVND (reference sequence). This CDR3 is 15 amino acids long. The V end lost 6 bases, the J end lost 0 bases, and 13 bases lay between the germline ends. CDR3 loop: CASRPNLKSTDTQYF. CDR3 nucleotides: TGTGCCAGTAGACCAAATCTAAAAAGCACAGATACGCAGTATTTT.

DNA for the CDR3: TGTGCCAGCAGTTTCCTTGGGGACTTAAACAATGAGCAGTTCTTC. This translates into CASSFLGDLNNEQFF. The rearrangement uses TRBV7-8 and TRBJ2-1, with a possible D match to TRBD2 (6 bases). There are 15 residues in the CDR3. Trimming left V 6 bases short and J 5 bases short, with 17 bases between. Germline lookup yields CDR1 SGHVS and CDR2 FQNEAQ.

The chain employs TRBV7-2 and TRBJ1-4; TRBD1 might be the D (5 bases). Germline CDR1 SGHTA, CDR2 FQGNSA. The CDR3 consists of 14 residues. Trimming took off 5 bases at V and 4 bases at J, with 11 bases between the two ends. CDR3 bases: TGTGCCAGCAGCCAGGGACGGGGTAATGAAAAACTGTTTTTT. Amino acids: CASSQGRGNEKLFF.

The rearrangement joins TRBV7-8 to TRBJ2-3; TRBD1 or TRBD2 may be the D gene (6 bases each). Germline V gene lookup returns CDR1 SGHVS and CDR2 FQNEAQ. The V and J ends lost 1 base and 4 bases respectively, with 9 bases between them. The CDR3 is 14 residues long. The CDR3 protein is CASSLEGGADTQYF. The CDR3 nucleotides are TGTGCCAGCAGCTTAGAGGGGGGAGCAGATACGCAGTATTTT.

The J gene is TRBJ2-3, the V gene TRBV7-9, with 8 positions matching TRBD2. From germline, CDR1 is SEHNR and CDR2 FQNEAQ (reference sequence). The CDR3 runs to 17 residues. V was pared by 5 bases and J by 1 base, with 11 bases of the junction left unmatched. CDR3 nucleotides: TGTGCCAGCAGCCTAGGAAACGGGGGACTAGGCACAGATACGCAGTATTTT. It translates to CASSLGNGGLGTDTQYF. Filled out from reference TRBV7-9 and TRBJ2-3, the complete variable domain reads DTGVSQNPRHKITKRGQNVTFRCDPISEHNRLYWYRQTLGQGPEFLTYFQNEAQLEKSRLLSDRFSAERPKGSFSTLEIQRTEQGDSAMYLCASSLGNGGLGTDTQYFGPGTRLTVL.

The J gene is TRBJ2-3, the V gene TRBV6-5; D may be TRBD1 (6 bases). V gave up 7 bases and J gave up 0 bases, with 14 bases separating them. The CDR3 is 15 residues long. Germline CDR1 reads MNHEY; CDR2 reads SVGAGI. The CDR3 DNA is TGTGCCAGCATTAGACGGGACACAAGCACAGATACGCAGTATTTT. This encodes CASIRRDTSTDTQYF.